This TCR beta chain was found in a study of CD8+ T cells in alopecia areata. General observations from the study: TCRs were shared less clearly across patients than in mice, possibly for HLA-related reasons. Sequencing of scalp samples also captures resident alphabeta T cells of normal skin. Lesional scalp, especially alopecia totalis/universalis, showed higher clonality than normal scalp.

Reverse transcribed after extraction, RNA yielded cDNA as the sequencing template. Profiled with immunoSEQ multiplex PCR; TCRdb holds only in-frame clones, not every one. This table has about 200,000 clones, 45% to 70% appearing once. Germline V lookup: CDR1 SGHDT, CDR2 YYEEEE. The CDR3 spans 16 residues. V lost 3 bases and J 8 bases, leaving 20 bases between the germline ends. Concerning this clone: Antigen specificity is unknown.

Material for sequencing was CD8+ T cells sorted from blood. The sequence came from a human donor in good health. The chain employs TRBV5-6 and TRBJ1-4; a weak D match, TRBD1 (6 bases). Here the CDR3 DNA reads TGTGCCAGCAGCTACGGGACACACCTCCGGGGCGAAAAACTGTTTTTT. It translates to CASSYGTHLRGEKLFF.